One and the same sample provided the 18 T cell receptor beta chains below, sequenced in a study of CD8 T cells in Susac syndrome. Random hexamers primed reverse transcription of roughly 0.5 to 1 ug RNA. TCRdb fed the immunoSEQ multiplex PCR reads into MiXCR, producing one record per CDR3 protein. The profile shows about 200,000 distinct CDR3 sequences, roughly 96% of them singletons. The material sequenced was CD4+ T cells from PBMCs. The receptor source for this set is a human donor with multiple sclerosis.

This clonotype has only one observation. The rearrangement uses TRBV12-3 or TRBV12-4 and TRBJ2-7; tentative D call: TRBD2 (6 bases). The CDR3 runs to 14 residues. Trimming removed 3 bases at V and 3 bases at J, with 12 bases between. CDR3 region: CASSLVGGVYEQYF. The DNA for the CDR3 is TGTGCCAGCAGTTTGGTGGGAGGTGTCTACGAGCAGTACTTC.

This clonotype has a handful of counts. The V call is TRBV18, the J call TRBJ2-7, with D possibly matching TRBD1 (5 bases). This CDR3 region has 12 residues. The ends were cut back, 3 bases at V and 5 bases at J, with 8 bases in the middle. Germline V gives CDR1 KGHSH, CDR2 LQKENI. CDR3 sequence reads: CASSPGADEQYF. For the CDR3, the DNA is TGTGCCAGCTCACCTGGGGCGGACGAGCAGTACTTC.

This clonotype was recorded only once. The chain is built from TRBV20-1 and TRBJ2-4, with 8 bases identical to TRBD2. The CDR3 runs to 14 residues. The trim removed 6 bases at V and 6 bases at J, leaving 10 bases unmatched. Germline V lookup: CDR1 DFQATT, CDR2 SNEGSKA (reference sequence). Here the CDR3 DNA reads TGCAGTGCCCGGGAGGGGGGCCGGGGAAACATTCAGTACTTC. Protein product: CSAREGGRGNIQYF.

The V and J genes are TRBV29-1 and TRBJ2-1; the match to TRBD2 covers 16 bases. Trimming cost V 6 bases and J 13 bases; bases outside gene matches: 9. Germline V gives CDR1 SQVTM, CDR2 ANQGSEA. CDR3 length: 14 amino acids. The CDR3 coding sequence is TGCAGCGTAGACGGGACTAGCGGGGGGGGGACCCAGTTCTTC. This translates into CSVDGTSGGGTQFF.

The chain carries TRBV5-6 and TRBJ2-7, with D unclear. The germline V gene encodes CDR1 SGHDT and CDR2 YYEEEE. CDR3 size: 13 residues. V lost 3 bases and J 1 base, leaving 8 bases between the germline ends. The CDR3 DNA sequence: TGTGCCAGCAGCTCGCAGGATTCCTACGAGCAGTACTTC. Translating it yields CASSSQDSYEQYF.

The CDR3 nucleotides are TGTGCCAGCAGTCCAGGATACAAGACCCAGTACTTC. Translated: CASSPGYKTQYF. This chain joins TRBV3-1 and TRBJ2-5; D unclear. CDR3 length: 12 residues. CDR1 and CDR2 from the germline V gene are LGHDT and YNNKEL (reference sequence). Trimming left V 6 bases short and J 6 bases short, with 11 bases between.

The J gene is TRBJ1-1, the V gene TRBV20-1; D unresolved. The V gene's germline CDR1 is DFQATT and CDR2 SNEGSKA (reference sequence). The CDR3 length is 13 residues. Trimming removed 0 bases from V and 5 bases from J, with 10 bases in between. CDR3 DNA: TGCAGTGCTAGAGACTGGAGGGAAACTGAAGCTTTCTTT. This encodes CSARDWRETEAFF.

The CDR3: CASSVEGWAYEQYF. CDR3 DNA sequence: TGTGCCAGCAGCGTAGAAGGTTGGGCCTACGAGCAGTACTTC. J is TRBJ2-7 and V is TRBV9; D not resolved. The V and J ends lost 0 bases and 2 bases respectively, with 9 bases between them. Looked up from germline, CDR1 is SGDLS and CDR2 is YYNGEE. This CDR3 comprises 14 residues.

The sample holds one count of this clonotype. The chain links TRBV30 to TRBJ2-2; D may be TRBD2 (6 bases). This CDR3 region has 13 residues. Trimming removed 3 bases from V and 3 bases from J, with 8 bases in between. Germline CDR1 GTSNPN, CDR2 SVGIG (reference sequence). CDR3 nucleotides: TGTGCCTGGAGCTGGGACTACACCGGGGAGCTGTTTTTT. Protein: CAWSWDYTGELFF.

This clonotype was observed once. The chain is built from TRBV12-3 or TRBV12-4 and TRBJ2-4; the match to TRBD1 covers 7 bases. The CDR3 loop spans 11 amino acids. V lost 5 bases, J lost 15 bases, and 7 bases stayed unmatched. The CDR3 nucleotides read TGTGCCAGCAGTCGACGGGGACAGAGGTACTTC. Residues: CASSRRGQRYF.

The V gene is TRBV3-1, the J gene TRBJ2-7; TRBD2 matches at 10 bases. Germline loops: CDR1 LGHDT, CDR2 YNNKEL (reference sequence). This CDR3 region has 14 residues. Trimming removed 2 bases from V and 3 bases from J; junction bases left unmatched: 1. The CDR3 region has the DNA TGTGCCAGCAGCCAATGGACTAGCGGCTACGAGCAGTACTTC. It is translated as CASSQWTSGYEQYF.

The CDR3 protein is CASSSQGSLEQYF. Written as DNA, the CDR3 is TGCGCCAGCAGCTCCCAAGGGTCACTTGAGCAGTACTTC. V gene TRBV5-1 combines with J gene TRBJ2-7; D call uncertain. The CDR3 is 13 amino acids. V lost 3 bases to trimming and J lost 7 bases, with 14 bases between them. The germline CDR1 and CDR2 sequences are SGHRS and YFSETQ.

This clonotype showed up just once. This rearrangement joins TRBV15 to TRBJ2-2, with D tentatively TRBD1 (6 bases). The CDR3 contains 16 residues. Germline V lookup: CDR1 LNHNV, CDR2 YYDKDF (reference sequence). V shed 5 bases and J shed 2 bases, with 15 bases lying between them. CDR3 protein: CATSGGRVYNTGELFF. CDR3 nucleotides: TGTGCCACCAGCGGGGGCAGGGTGTATAACACCGGGGAGCTGTTTTTT.

J is TRBJ2-1 and V is TRBV9; the match to TRBD2 covers 14 bases. This CDR3 is 16 amino acids long. The junction had 5 bases not matched to a gene; V was cut back by 2 bases and J by 7 bases. The germline V gene encodes CDR1 SGDLS and CDR2 YYNGEE. CDR3 DNA: TGTGCCAGCAGCGTGACTAGCGGGAGGGCCGGTAATGAGCAGTTCTTC. This sequence encodes CASSVTSGRAGNEQFF.

The chain carries TRBV13 and TRBJ2-1, with 10 bases that match TRBD2. Germline V gene lookup returns CDR1 PRHDT and CDR2 FYEKMQ (reference sequence). Trimming removed 5 bases from V and 3 bases from J; junction bases left unmatched: 7. This CDR3 has 16 amino acids. The CDR3 loop reads CASSTPSGGFYNEQFF. The CDR3 DNA is TGTGCCAGCAGCACACCTAGCGGGGGATTCTACAATGAGCAGTTCTTC. Full variable domain (outside the CDR3, taken from reference TRBV13 and TRBJ2-1): AAGVIQSPRHLIKEKRETATLKCYPIPRHDTVYWYQQGPGQDPQFLISFYEKMQSDKGSIPDRFSAQQFSDYHSELNMSSLELGDSALYFCASSTPSGGFYNEQFFGPGTRLTVL.

The chain combines TRBV18 with TRBJ1-2; a weak D match, TRBD1 (6 bases). The CDR3 is 13 residues long. The germline gives CDR1 KGHSH, CDR2 LQKENI. V lost 1 base, J lost 6 bases, and 9 bases lay in between. This CDR3 is CASSPQNRDGYTF. The CDR3 DNA follows: TGTGCCAGCTCACCACAGAACAGGGATGGCTACACCTTC.

The CDR3 coding sequence is TGTGCCAGCAGCCCCACGGGTTTTGGAAACACCATATATTTT. The encoded protein is CASSPTGFGNTIYF. V gene TRBV7-3 combines with J gene TRBJ1-3; D unclear. Germline CDR1 is SGHTA and CDR2 is FQGTGA. The CDR3 totals 14 residues. V was shortened by 5 bases and J by 3 bases, with 11 bases between the two germline ends. Full variable domain (remainder filled in from reference TRBV7-3 and TRBJ1-3): GAGVSQTPSNKVTEKGKYVELRCDPISGHTALYWYRQSLGQGPEFLIYFQGTGAADDSGLPNDRFFAVRPEGSVSTLKIQRTERGDSAVYLCASSPTGFGNTIYFGEGSWLTVV.

V is TRBV29-1 and J is TRBJ2-3; 7 bases are a match to TRBD2. The V gene's germline CDR1 is SQVTM and CDR2 ANQGSEA. J lost 6 bases, V lost 4 bases, and 7 bases had no gene match. This CDR3 region has 13 residues. The CDR3 is CSVASGMGDTQYF. The CDR3 bases are TGCAGCGTTGCCAGCGGGATGGGGGATACGCAGTATTTT.